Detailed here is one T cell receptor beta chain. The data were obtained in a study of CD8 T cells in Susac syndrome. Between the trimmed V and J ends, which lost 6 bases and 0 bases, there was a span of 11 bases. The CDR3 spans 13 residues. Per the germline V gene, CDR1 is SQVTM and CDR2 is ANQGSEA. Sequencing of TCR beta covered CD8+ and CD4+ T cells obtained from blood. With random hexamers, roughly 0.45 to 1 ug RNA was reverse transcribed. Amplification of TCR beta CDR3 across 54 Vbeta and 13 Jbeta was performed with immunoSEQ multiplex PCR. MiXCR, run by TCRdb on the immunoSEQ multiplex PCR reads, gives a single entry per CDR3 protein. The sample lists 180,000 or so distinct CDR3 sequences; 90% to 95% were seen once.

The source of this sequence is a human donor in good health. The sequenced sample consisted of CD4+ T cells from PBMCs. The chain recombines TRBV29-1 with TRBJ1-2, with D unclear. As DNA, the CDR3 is TGCAGCGTATCCGCAGGAGCTAACTATGGCTACACCTTC. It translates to CSVSAGANYGYTF.